The source of this T cell receptor (beta chain) is a study of blood T cell repertoires in COVID-19. The data were produced by immunoSEQ multiplex PCR, yet TCRdb's version contains in-frame clones alone and is incomplete. This table holds about 220,000 clones, around 86% found once. Germline V gives CDR1 MNHEY, CDR2 SVGAGI. There are 15 residues in the CDR3. With 7 bases clipped from V and 6 bases from J, the junction kept 9 bases outside the gene matches. This clonotype was obtained from a man aged 25 to 40 who had recovered from COVID-19. The chain is built from TRBV6-5 and TRBJ1-2; 12 positions match TRBD1. Sequenced input: peripheral blood. The CDR3: CASTQRGTGGNGYTF. CDR3 sequence (DNA): TGTGCCAGCACTCAACGGGGGACAGGGGGCAATGGCTACACCTTC.